This T cell receptor (beta chain) was sequenced for a study of breast tumors, draining lymph nodes, adjacent tissues. This clonotype was seen many times. A single record per CDR3 protein comes from TCRdb applying MiXCR to the multiplex PCR reads. The table includes roughly 70,000 distinct CDR3 sequences, around two fifths detected once. The receptor comes from a female donor with breast cancer. Some clones in this sample may be carry-over from other donors' samples. Sequences were obtained from breast tumor tissue.

The CDR3 reads CSAKLAGLSYEQYF. CDR3 nucleotides: TGCAGTGCTAAACTAGCGGGACTCTCCTACGAGCAGTACTTC. The chain couples TRBV20-1 to TRBJ2-7, with 10 bases fitting TRBD2. CDR1 DFQATT and CDR2 SNEGSKA come from the germline V gene (reference sequence). V shed 4 bases, J shed 0 bases, and the junction held 3 bases outside the gene matches. The CDR3 sequence is 14 residues long.